This T cell receptor beta chain was identified during a study of blood T cells in healthy people across ages. The CDR3 runs to 16 residues. With 0 bases clipped from V and 3 bases from J, the junction kept 5 bases outside the gene matches. Every sample had a minimum of 6.5 million PBMCs isolated. Points on this clonotype: The antigen remains unidentified.

Using a J-beta primer mix together with a sample-barcoded 5' primer, a second PCR was run for roughly 7 to 12 cycles. Every individual sample yielded 2.5 million or more paired-end reads (each containing CDR3). MiXCR was run by TCRdb on the 5' RACE reads, yielding one entry per CDR3 protein. This table has about 1.4 million distinct CDR3 sequences, 45% to 70% appearing once. Notes on the study in general: TCR beta diversity, measured per million T cells, fell in a roughly linear way with age.

The chain links TRBV12-3 or TRBV12-4 to TRBJ2-5, with 9 bases lining up with TRBD2. The sequence was collected from a young man in good health. Material: blood. CDR3 region: CASSLALVAGEETQYF. For the CDR3, the DNA is TGTGCCAGCAGTTTAGCGCTAGTAGCGGGGGAAGAGACCCAGTACTTC.